This TCR beta chain was sequenced in a study of technical replicates of blood from a handful of donors. The germline V gene encodes CDR1 MNHNY and CDR2 SVGAGI (reference sequence). The V end lost 4 bases, the J end lost 7 bases, and 17 bases lay between the germline ends. This CDR3 contains 15 residues. The repertoire was sequenced with immunoSEQ multiplex PCR; TCRdb's copy has only in-frame clones and lacks some. The sample consists of 50,000 to 70,000 clones, less than 90% of them appearing once. This clone has just one count. V and J are TRBV6-6 and TRBJ1-5, with D possibly TRBD1 on 5 matching bases. The receptor was derived from a human donor in good health. Some clones in this sample may be carry-over from other donors' samples. The sequencing sample was made of PBMCs. CDR3 DNA sequence: TGTGCCAGCAGTTCGGGGGGAGGGAAAGACCAGCCCCAGCATTTT. Translation: CASSSGGGKDQPQHF.